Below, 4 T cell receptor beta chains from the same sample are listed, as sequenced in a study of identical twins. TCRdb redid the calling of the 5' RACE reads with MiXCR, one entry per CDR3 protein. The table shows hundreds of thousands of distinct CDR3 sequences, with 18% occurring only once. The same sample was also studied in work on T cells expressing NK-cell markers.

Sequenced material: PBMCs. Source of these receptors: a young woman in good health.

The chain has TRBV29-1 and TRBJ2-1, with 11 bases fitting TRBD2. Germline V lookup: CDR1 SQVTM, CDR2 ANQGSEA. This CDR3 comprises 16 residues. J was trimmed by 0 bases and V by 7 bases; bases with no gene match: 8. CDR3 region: CSAGLAVAGSYNEQFF. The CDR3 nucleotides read TGCAGCGCGGGACTAGCGGTAGCAGGCTCCTACAATGAGCAGTTCTTC.

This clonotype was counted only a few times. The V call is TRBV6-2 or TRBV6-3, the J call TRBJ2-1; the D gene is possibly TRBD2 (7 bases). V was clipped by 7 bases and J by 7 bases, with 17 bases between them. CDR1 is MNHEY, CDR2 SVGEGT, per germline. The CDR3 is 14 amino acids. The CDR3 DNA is TGTGCCAGCATCCCAGACGGGGGGCGGAATGAGCAGTTCTTC. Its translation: CASIPDGGRNEQFF.

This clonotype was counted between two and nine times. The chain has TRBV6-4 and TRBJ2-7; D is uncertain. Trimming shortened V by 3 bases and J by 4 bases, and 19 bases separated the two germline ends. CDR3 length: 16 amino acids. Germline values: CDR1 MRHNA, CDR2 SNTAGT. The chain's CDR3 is CASSDLVRSTRYEQYF. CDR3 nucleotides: TGTGCCAGCAGTGATTTAGTAAGGTCGACCCGGTACGAGCAGTACTTC.

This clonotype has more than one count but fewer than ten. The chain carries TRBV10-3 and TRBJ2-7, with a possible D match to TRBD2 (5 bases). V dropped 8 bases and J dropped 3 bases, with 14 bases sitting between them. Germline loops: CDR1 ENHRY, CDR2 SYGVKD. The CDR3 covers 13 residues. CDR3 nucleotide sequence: TGTGCCATCCATCCGGAGGCGGGCTACGAGCAGTACTTC. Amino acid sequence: CAIHPEAGYEQYF.